The clone carrying this T cell receptor (beta chain) was observed a single time. In the original workflow: It was from reference gene primer amplification that nucleated cell counts were estimated. Using immunoSEQ multiplex PCR, the repertoire was profiled, and TCRdb retains in-frame clones only, with some absent. V, J and clone size derive from that table, while D and trimming were established from the DNA sequence. The sample consists of about 160,000 clones, roughly 93% of them appearing once. The data originate from a study of blood T cell repertoires in COVID-19. Whole-study context: The origin of the acute and convalescent COVID-19 samples was the United States, Italy and Spain.

Germline values: CDR1 LGHDT, CDR2 YNNKEL (reference sequence). V was trimmed by 4 bases and J by 3 bases, leaving 13 bases between them. The CDR3 contains 14 residues. The clonotype comes from a man in his late teens or twenties with acute or convalescent COVID-19. V is TRBV3-1 (or the pseudogene TRBV3-2) and J is TRBJ2-7, with D perhaps matching TRBD2 (7 bases). The sample consisted of peripheral blood. Here the CDR3 DNA reads TGTGCCAGCAGCCTCCCAGGGGAGGGCTACGAGCAGTACTTC. Amino acid sequence: CASSLPGEGYEQYF.